These 9 T cell receptor beta chains were all obtained from the same sample, sequenced in a study of shared clonotypes between healthy human individuals. Only in-frame clones appear in the TCRdb table, and some are missing; sequencing was by immunoSEQ multiplex PCR. The table includes some 500,000 clones, 95% to 97% detected once. Material for sequencing was naive CD4+ T cells sorted from blood. Subset defined: CD45RA+ positively selected. All receptors derive from a woman aged 25 to 45 in good health.

This rearrangement joins TRBV11-1 to TRBJ2-1; D might be TRBD2 (5 bases). CDR1 is SGHAT and CDR2 is FQDESV in the germline V gene (reference sequence). This CDR3 contains 14 residues. Trimming removed 5 bases from V and 2 bases from J, with 10 bases in between. CDR3 in DNA: TGTGCCAGCAGCCGCCGGGAAACCTACAATGAGCAGTTCTTC. Translated: CASSRRETYNEQFF. Full variable domain (outside the CDR3, taken from reference TRBV11-1 and TRBJ2-1): EAEVAQSPRYKITEKSQAVAFWCDPISGHATLYWYRQILGQGPELLVQFQDESVVDDSQLPKDRFSAERLKGVDSTLKIQPAELGDSAMYLCASSRRETYNEQFFGPGTRLTVL.

J is TRBJ1-4 and V is TRBV7-8; the D gene is possibly TRBD1 (6 bases). The CDR3 sequence is 17 residues long. Looked up from germline, CDR1 is SGHVS and CDR2 is FQNEAQ. V lost 5 bases and J 0 bases, leaving 16 bases between the germline ends. The CDR3 DNA follows: TGTGCCAGCAGCACAGGACAGCACGCTGCAACTAATGAAAAACTGTTTTTT. Amino acids: CASSTGQHAATNEKLFF. Complete variable domain (other parts from reference TRBV7-8 and TRBJ1-4): GAGVSQSPRYKVAKRGQDVALRCDPISGHVSLFWYQQALGQGPEFLTYFQNEAQLDKSGLPSDRFFAERPEGSVSTLKIQRTQQEDSAVYLCASSTGQHAATNEKLFFGSGTQLSVL.

J is TRBJ1-5 and V is TRBV28; the D is unclear. This CDR3 is built from 11 residues. Germline V gives CDR1 MDHEN, CDR2 SYDVKM. Trimming removed 8 bases at V and 7 bases at J, with 9 bases between. The chain's CDR3 is CASDDGQPQHF. As DNA, the CDR3 is TGTGCCAGCGATGACGGGCAGCCCCAGCATTTT.

The chain couples TRBV19 to TRBJ2-3; D remains ambiguous. CDR3 size: 14 residues. The germline V gene has CDR1 LNHDA and CDR2 SQIVND (reference sequence). Trimming stripped 1 base from V and 2 bases from J, with 7 bases between. In DNA, the CDR3 is TGTGCCAGTAGTATAGTTCCAGACACAGATACGCAGTATTTT. This gives the protein CASSIVPDTDTQYF.

The chain links TRBV7-9 to TRBJ1-4; 8 bases map to TRBD1. CDR3 length equals 16 residues. J was trimmed by 5 bases and V by 5 bases; bases with no gene match: 10. Germline loops: CDR1 SEHNR, CDR2 FQNEAQ (reference sequence). CDR3: CASSDRGSGKNEKLFF. The CDR3 DNA follows: TGTGCCAGCAGCGACAGGGGATCGGGGAAGAATGAAAAACTGTTTTTT.

This chain uses TRBV14 with TRBJ2-1; D possibly corresponds to TRBD2 (6 bases). The V end was cut by 2 bases, the J end by 8 bases, with 16 bases between. Germline assignment: CDR1 SGHDN and CDR2 FVKESK. The CDR3 covers 15 residues. CDR3 in amino acids: CASSQPGPAGYEQFF. As DNA, the CDR3 is TGTGCCAGCAGCCAACCGGGCCCGGCGGGATATGAGCAGTTCTTC.

The DNA for the CDR3 is TGTGCCAGCAGCTCGGCTCCGACAGGGCCCGTGAGGTCTTTCTTT. It yields the protein CASSSAPTGPVRSFF. This chain joins TRBV11-2 and TRBJ1-1; 7 nucleotides line up with TRBD1. The CDR3 covers 15 residues. Trimming removed 4 bases from V and 12 bases from J; junction bases left unmatched: 17. Germline values: CDR1 SGHAT, CDR2 FQNNGV.

About this clone: This same CDR3 is encoded by further DNA sequences in the sample. V usage is TRBV9 and J usage is TRBJ2-5; 9 bases are shared with TRBD2. The V gene end was trimmed by 2 bases and the J gene end by 5 bases; junction bases not matched to a gene: 4. The CDR3 extends over 14 amino acids. Germline V lookup: CDR1 SGDLS, CDR2 YYNGEE. The CDR3 nucleotides are TGTGCCAGCAGCGTTAGCGGGAGCGGCGAGACCCAGTACTTC. It yields the protein CASSVSGSGETQYF.

This clone was seen a single time. The chain combines TRBV28 with TRBJ2-5, with D tentatively TRBD2 (5 bases). The J call may not be correct, given that the DNA end is closer to TRBJ2-7. The germline V gene has CDR1 MDHEN and CDR2 SYDVKM. The CDR3 runs to 15 residues. The chain's CDR3 is CASSSRGPGIYEQYF. The DNA for the CDR3 is TGTGCCAGCAGTTCCCGGGGTCCTGGGATCTACGAGCAGTACTTC.